This note documents a single T cell receptor (beta chain) sequence. This receptor's antigen is unknown. There are no base qualities to consult, and no much larger clone falls within one base. The data stem from a study of OX40 agonist ivuxolimab in advanced cancers. A note on the overall study: Ivuxolimab was an agonistic, fully human IgG2 monoclonal antibody directed against OX40 (CD134), a costimulatory receptor. Intravenous ivuxolimab was administered to patients every 2 weeks at six dose levels: 0.01, 0.1, 0.3, 1.5, 3 and 10 mg/kg. Of the roughly 54 patients in dose escalation, 19 had hepatocellular carcinoma, about 15 had melanoma, 9 had renal cell carcinoma and 9 had head and neck cancer. In the dose-escalation cohort, roughly 80% of patients were male, and the mean age was approximately 60 years, with a range of about 23 to 85. Patients were allowed to have had prior anti-PD-1, anti-PD-L1 or anti-CTLA-4 therapy, and more than 35% of the dose-escalation patients had been treated with checkpoint inhibitors. Partial responses occurred in three dose-escalation patients, of whom one had hepatocellular carcinoma and two had cutaneous melanoma. Peripheral TCRbeta sequencing aimed to test whether ivuxolimab altered TCR sequence diversity and caused clonal T-cell expansion. The monotherapy dose-escalation portion (N of about 50 patients) of the phase I ivuxolimab trial is reported in the paper.

Genomic DNA was extracted from sorted cells for sequencing of the TCRbeta CDR3 region. The immunoSEQ Assay was used for sequencing of TCRbeta CDR3 regions. In its TCRdb copy, this immuneACCESS table keeps in-frame sequences only and misses some clones. Where compared with another copy, unresolved V genes explain less than half of these, and the others have no known cause. In this sample the table shows approximately 77,000 clones, approximately 80% of which occur a single time. 6.9% of the sample goes to the ten largest clones. The trial excluded patients who had a history of autoimmune disease or were on systemic immunosuppression. Peripheral blood for TCR sequencing was collected from all dose cohorts at baseline, on cycle 4 day 1, and on cycle 7 day 1. The samples were drawn from a first-in-human, open-label, multicenter phase I dose-escalation trial of ivuxolimab. Adults with locally advanced or metastatic head and neck squamous cell, hepatocellular, melanoma or renal cell carcinoma were enrolled in the trial. Before TCR sequencing, CD4+ T cells and CD8+ T cells were sorted from peripheral blood as separate populations.

Broader findings and caveats from the paper: Low levels of normalized T-cell clonal expansion were also seen in some nonresponding patients. At doses from 0.1 to 3.0 mg/kg, clonal expansion was seen in both CD4+ and CD8+ blood T cells between baseline and week 6. Which antigens the clonally expanded peripheral T cells were specific for was not determined. Partial responders in the 0.1-3.0 mg/kg groups had among the lowest normalized peripheral clonal expansion, especially among CD8+ T cells. After ivuxolimab, more expanded clones were found on average in CD8+ T cells than in CD4+ T cells.

Trimming takes 1 base off V and 8 bases off J; junction bases not matched to a gene: 3. The germline V gene sets CDR1 to SGHDT and CDR2 to YYEEEE. CDR3 length: 13 amino acids, cysteine to phenylalanine. Here the CDR3 DNA is all that survives: 39 bases in frame from base 1. This sequence originates from an adult with an advanced solid tumor such as melanoma, head and neck, liver or kidney cancer. Source: CD4+ or CD8+ T cells sorted from blood, taken in a trial of the OX40 agonist ivuxolimab. This chain joins TRBV5-6 to TRBJ1-2, and 9 junctional nucleotides match TRBD1. The encoded CDR3 is CASSLRQGGGYTF. The sequenced DNA is TGTGCCAGCAGCTTGAGACAGGGGGGAGGCTACACCTTC.